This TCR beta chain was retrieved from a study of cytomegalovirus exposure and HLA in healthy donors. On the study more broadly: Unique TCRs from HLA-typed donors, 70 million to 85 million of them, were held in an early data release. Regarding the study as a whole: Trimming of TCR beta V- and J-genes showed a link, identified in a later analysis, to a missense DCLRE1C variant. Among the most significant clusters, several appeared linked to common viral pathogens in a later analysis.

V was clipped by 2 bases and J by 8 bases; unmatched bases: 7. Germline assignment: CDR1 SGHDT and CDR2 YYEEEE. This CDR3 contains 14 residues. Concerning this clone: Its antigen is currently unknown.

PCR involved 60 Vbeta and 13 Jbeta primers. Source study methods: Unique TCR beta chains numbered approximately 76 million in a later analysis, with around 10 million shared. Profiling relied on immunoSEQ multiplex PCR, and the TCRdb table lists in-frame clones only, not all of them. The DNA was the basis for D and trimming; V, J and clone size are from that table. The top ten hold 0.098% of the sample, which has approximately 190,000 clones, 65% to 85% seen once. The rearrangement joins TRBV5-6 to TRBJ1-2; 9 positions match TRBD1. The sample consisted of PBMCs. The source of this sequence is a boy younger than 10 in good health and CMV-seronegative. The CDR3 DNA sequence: TGTGCCAGCAGCTTCGGGACAGGGCATCGGGGCTACACCTTC. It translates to CASSFGTGHRGYTF.